One and the same sample provided the 17 T cell receptor beta chains below, sequenced in a study of hypomethylating agent response in myelodysplastic syndrome. Using immunoSEQ multiplex PCR, the repertoire was profiled, and TCRdb retains in-frame clones only, with some absent. This sample carries a few thousand clones, roughly 82% of them seen once, and the ten largest clones take 26%. Source: bone marrow, taken before or after starting hypomethylating agent treatment for myelodysplastic syndrome (not recorded which). Source of these receptors: a human donor with myelodysplastic syndrome.

The rearrangement joins TRBV27 to TRBJ1-5; 10 bases map to TRBD1. V trimming: 4 bases; J trimming: 6 bases; junction bases outside the gene matches: 6. The CDR3 runs 15 residues. CDR1 is MNHEY and CDR2 is SMNVEV in the germline V gene (reference sequence). Here the CDR3 reads CASSSGQGRTQPQHF. The CDR3, as DNA: TGTGCCAGCAGTTCGGGACAGGGGCGGACTCAGCCCCAGCATTTT.

The rearrangement joins TRBV27 to TRBJ2-5; 10 nucleotides line up with TRBD1. The J call is uncertain, as TRBJ2-7 better fits the DNA end. CDR3 length equals 15 residues. Germline values: CDR1 MNHEY, CDR2 SMNVEV (reference sequence). The CDR3 DNA is TGTGCCAGCAGTTTCGGAGGACAGGGGGTCTACGAGCAGTACTTC. Its protein product is CASSFGGQGVYEQYF.

V and J are TRBV4-1 and TRBJ2-4; perhaps TRBD2 as D (6 bases). CDR3 length: 15 residues. Trimming left V 0 bases short and J 1 base short, with 7 bases between. Germline values: CDR1 MGHRA, CDR2 YSYEKL. The CDR3, as DNA: TGCGCCAGCAGCCAAGAGGCGGGGGCCAAAAACATTCAGTACTTC. It specifies CASSQEAGAKNIQYF.

The genes are TRBV11-2 and TRBJ2-7, with D possibly called TRBD1 or TRBD2 (5 bases each). The CDR3 is 14 residues long. CDR1 is SGHAT and CDR2 is FQNNGV in the germline V gene. The V gene lost 3 bases and the J gene lost 2 bases, with 11 bases spanning the gap. The CDR3 spells CASSFGTGTYEQYF. The CDR3 DNA reads as TGTGCCAGCAGCTTTGGGACGGGGACCTACGAGCAGTACTTC.

The chain combines TRBV25-1 with TRBJ2-3, with a possible D match to TRBD1 (6 bases). CDR1 is MGHDK, CDR2 SYGVNS, per germline. The CDR3 sequence is 13 residues long. V gave up 0 bases and J gave up 6 bases, with 7 bases separating them. The chain's CDR3 is CASSEYGQDTQYF. The CDR3 DNA reads as TGTGCCAGCAGTGAATACGGACAGGATACGCAGTATTTT.

The chain combines TRBV15 with TRBJ2-3; 8 nucleotides align to TRBD1. CDR3 size: 14 residues. J gave up 4 bases and V 4 bases, and 4 bases lay outside the gene matches. Germline V gene data show CDR1 as LNHNV and CDR2 as YYDKDF (reference sequence). The CDR3 sequence: CATSTSGGSDTQYF. CDR3 DNA sequence: TGTGCCACCAGCACCTCAGGGGGCTCAGATACGCAGTATTTT.

This clone has only one observation. The rearrangement uses TRBV7-9 and TRBJ1-3; weak D call: TRBD1 (5 bases). The CDR3 is 15 residues long. Trimming cost V 4 bases and J 0 bases, with 10 bases left between them. Germline-derived CDR1 and CDR2 are SEHNR and FQNEAQ (reference sequence). CDR3 residues: CASSSGAVSGNTIYF. For the CDR3, the DNA is TGTGCCAGCAGCTCCGGGGCCGTCTCTGGAAACACCATATATTTT.

This clone was found a few times. The rearrangement links TRBV30 to TRBJ1-2; tentatively, D is TRBD1 (6 bases). CDR1 and CDR2 (germline): GTSNPN, SVGIG (reference sequence). The CDR3 consists of 13 residues. The V end lost 3 bases, the J end lost 5 bases, and 13 bases lay between the germline ends. The CDR3 bases are TGTGCCTGGAGACTTGGACAGACATATGGCTACACCTTC. Encoded protein: CAWRLGQTYGYTF.

The J gene is TRBJ1-1, the V gene TRBV10-2, with D uncertain. Germline CDR1 WSHSY, CDR2 SAAADI. V shed 4 bases and J shed 0 bases, with 6 bases lying between them. This CDR3 spans 13 amino acids. The CDR3 DNA reads as TGCGCCAGCAGTGTTGAGCTGAACACTGAAGCTTTCTTT. It encodes CASSVELNTEAFF.

This chain uses TRBV7-5 with TRBJ1-6; the D call of TRBD1 is as the table states it, not checked on the DNA. TRBV7-5 is designated a pseudogene. This CDR3 contains 15 residues. CDR3 bases: TGTGCCAGCAGCTCAACAGGGCCCGGAAATTCACCCCTCCACTTT. It translates to CASSSTGPGNSPLHF.

The rearrangement uses TRBV2 and TRBJ2-6, with 7 bases that match TRBD2. The CDR3 runs to 16 residues. V gave up 4 bases and J gave up 5 bases; unmatched junction bases: 8. CDR1 and CDR2 (germline): SNHLY, FYNNEI. The CDR3 bases are TGTGCCAGCAGTGGGTCCGGGGGGATTAGGGCCAACGTCCTGACTTTC. Residues: CASSGSGGIRANVLTF.

The J gene is TRBJ2-1, the V gene TRBV7-9, with TRBD2 matching 7 bases. The CDR3 is 19 residues long. CDR1 and CDR2 from the germline V gene are SEHNR and FQNEAQ (reference sequence). The ends lost 1 base at V and 3 bases at J; junction bases unmatched: 15. Here the CDR3 reads CASSLVGRQAQRGYNEQFF. CDR3 bases: TGTGCCAGCAGCTTAGTAGGTCGCCAGGCCCAGCGGGGCTACAATGAGCAGTTCTTC.

V and J are TRBV6-1 and TRBJ1-1; D call uncertain. Germline-derived CDR1 and CDR2 are MNHNS and SASEGT. CDR3 length: 13 amino acids. The V gene lost 7 bases and the J gene lost 0 bases, with 9 bases spanning the gap. The CDR3 loop is CASNGQLNTEAFF. The CDR3 DNA is TGTGCCAGCAACGGGCAGCTGAACACTGAAGCTTTCTTT.

This chain connects TRBV5-4 to TRBJ1-2, with 7 bases aligning to TRBD1. The CDR3 is made up of 15 amino acids. Trimming took 0 bases from V and 4 from J; bases not matched to a gene: 6. CDR1 and CDR2 from the germline V gene are SGHNT and YYREEE (reference sequence). The CDR3 DNA reads TGTGCCAGCAGCTTGGGAGGGGGCGAAGTCTATGGCTACACCTTC. This gives the protein CASSLGGGEVYGYTF.

The rearrangement links TRBV28 to TRBJ1-1; 7 bases agree with TRBD1. The CDR3 consists of 14 residues. J lost 1 base, V lost 7 bases, and 6 bases had no gene match. CDR1 MDHEN and CDR2 SYDVKM come from the germline V gene. CDR3: CASNWDRPNTEAFF. The CDR3 nucleotides read TGTGCCAGCAACTGGGACAGACCGAACACTGAAGCTTTCTTT.

This chain links TRBV29-1 with TRBJ2-5; 12 bases are shared with TRBD2. The trim removed 7 bases at V and 3 bases at J, leaving 3 bases unmatched. The germline CDR1 and CDR2 sequences are SQVTM and ANQGSEA. This CDR3 is 13 amino acids long. The DNA of the CDR3 is TGCAGCGAACGGACTAGCGGGGAAGAGACCCAGTACTTC. This encodes CSERTSGEETQYF.

The V and J genes are TRBV5-1 and TRBJ1-2, with TRBD1 identical over 9 bases. The CDR3 length is 14 residues. Germline-derived CDR1 and CDR2 are SGHRS and YFSETQ. V lost 4 bases, J lost 1 base, and 2 bases stayed unmatched. Here the CDR3 DNA reads TGCGCCAGCAGCAGGACAGGGGATAACTATGGCTACACCTTC. Its translation is CASSRTGDNYGYTF.